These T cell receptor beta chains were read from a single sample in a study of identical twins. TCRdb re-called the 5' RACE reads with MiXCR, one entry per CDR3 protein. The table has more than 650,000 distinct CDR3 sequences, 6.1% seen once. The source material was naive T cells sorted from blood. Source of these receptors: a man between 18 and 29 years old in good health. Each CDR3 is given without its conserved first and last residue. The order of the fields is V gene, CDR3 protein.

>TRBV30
ACSRTAQF
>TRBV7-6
ASSSGTSNYGYT
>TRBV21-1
ASSKTRQGSKNIQY
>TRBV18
ASSPTVGTEAF
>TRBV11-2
ASSLLPQLVY
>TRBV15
ATSNSGQGEAF
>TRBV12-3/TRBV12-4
ASSLGGQLF
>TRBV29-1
SASRLAGSYEQY
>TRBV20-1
SARDGTSGRQEQF
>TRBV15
ATRELGTAYEQY
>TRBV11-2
ASSLEYFGFTGELF